This T cell receptor beta chain came from a study of glioma-infiltrating T cells after dendritic cell vaccination. For the study at large: Patients had newly diagnosed or recurrent glioblastoma and received dendritic cell vaccines.

Time point given: after dendritic cell vaccination, including at tumor progression/relapse. All glioblastoma patients lacked an isocitrate dehydrogenase mutation. The CDR3 covers 16 residues. V gave up 0 bases and J gave up 6 bases; unmatched junction bases: 9. Germline assignment: CDR1 SGHRS and CDR2 YFSETQ. Details on this clone: The antigen remains unidentified.

The primer mix had 60 V beta and 13 J beta primers. The method was immunoSEQ multiplex PCR; TCRdb's version includes in-frame clones alone and lacks a portion of them. The data show 85,000 or so clones, 85% seen once. Broader study findings: Survival was not directly related to TCR clonality in these patients.

The rearrangement uses TRBV5-1 and TRBJ2-7; 10 bases line up with TRBD1. The TCR was taken from a human donor with glioblastoma. Material: blood, obtained after dendritic cell vaccination. The CDR3 DNA reads as TGCGCCAGCAGCTTGGCTGTGGCGGGACAGGGGCCCGAGCAGTACTTC. Translation gives CASSLAVAGQGPEQYF.